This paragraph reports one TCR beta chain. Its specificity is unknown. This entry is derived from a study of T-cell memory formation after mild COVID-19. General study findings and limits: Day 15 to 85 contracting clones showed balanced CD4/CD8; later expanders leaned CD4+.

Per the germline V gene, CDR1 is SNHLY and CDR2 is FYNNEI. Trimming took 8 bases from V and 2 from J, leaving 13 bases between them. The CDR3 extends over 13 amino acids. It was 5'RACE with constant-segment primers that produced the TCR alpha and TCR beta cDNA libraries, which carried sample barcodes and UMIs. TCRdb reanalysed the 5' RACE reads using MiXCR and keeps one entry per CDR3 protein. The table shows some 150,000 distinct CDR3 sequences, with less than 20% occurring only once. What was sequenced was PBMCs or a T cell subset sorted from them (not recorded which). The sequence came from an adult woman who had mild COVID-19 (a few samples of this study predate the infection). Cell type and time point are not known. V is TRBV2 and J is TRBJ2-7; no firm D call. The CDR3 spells CASGRQSAYEQYF. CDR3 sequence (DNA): TGTGCCAGCGGACGACAATCAGCCTACGAGCAGTACTTC.